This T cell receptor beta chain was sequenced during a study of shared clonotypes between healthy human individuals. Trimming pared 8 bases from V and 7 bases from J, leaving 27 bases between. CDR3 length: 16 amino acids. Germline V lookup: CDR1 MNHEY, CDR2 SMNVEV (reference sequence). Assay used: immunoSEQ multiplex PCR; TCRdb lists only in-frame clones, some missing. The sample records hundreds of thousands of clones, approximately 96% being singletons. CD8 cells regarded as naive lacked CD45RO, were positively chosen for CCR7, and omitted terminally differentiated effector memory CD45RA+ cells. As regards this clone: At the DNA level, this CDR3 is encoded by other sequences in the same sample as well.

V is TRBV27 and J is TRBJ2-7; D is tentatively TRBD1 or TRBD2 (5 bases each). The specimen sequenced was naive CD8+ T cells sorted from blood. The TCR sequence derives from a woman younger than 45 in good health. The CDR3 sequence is CASSPGTTEYPWEQYF. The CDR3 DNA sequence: TGTGCCAGCTCACCCGGGACCACCGAATATCCTTGGGAGCAGTACTTC.